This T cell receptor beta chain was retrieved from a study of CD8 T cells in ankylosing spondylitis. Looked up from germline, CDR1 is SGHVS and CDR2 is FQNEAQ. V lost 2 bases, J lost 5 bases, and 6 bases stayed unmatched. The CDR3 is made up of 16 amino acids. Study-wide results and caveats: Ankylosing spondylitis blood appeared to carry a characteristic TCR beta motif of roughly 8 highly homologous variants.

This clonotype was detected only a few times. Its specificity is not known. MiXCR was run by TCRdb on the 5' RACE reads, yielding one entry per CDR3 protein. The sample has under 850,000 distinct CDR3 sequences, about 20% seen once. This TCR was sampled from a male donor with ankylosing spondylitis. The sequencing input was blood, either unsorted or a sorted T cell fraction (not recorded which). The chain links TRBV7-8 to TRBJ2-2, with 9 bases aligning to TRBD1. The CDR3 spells CASSLPGQGRTGELFF. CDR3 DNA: TGTGCCAGCAGCTTACCGGGACAGGGAAGGACCGGGGAGCTGTTTTTT.